The 15 T cell receptor beta chains below were found in one sample sequenced in a study of blood T cells in healthy people across ages. Sample-barcoded 5' priming and a J-beta primer mix drove a second PCR of roughly 6 to 12 cycles. Each CDR3 protein is one row after TCRdb ran MiXCR on the 5' RACE reads. The data hold more than 750,000 distinct CDR3 sequences, with 25% to 30% observed a single time. This sample was also put to use in a study of T cells of mothers and their children.

The sample consisted of blood. Receptors originate from a middle-aged woman in good health.

This clonotype was seen more than once but under ten times. The junction shows a germline mismatch at one end, possibly a read error. CDR3 bases: TGTACCACCAGTGATTTCTCGCGTGGGGAGCAGTTCTTC. As protein: CTTSDFSRGEQFF. This chain uses TRBV24-1 with TRBJ2-1, with D unresolved. The germline V gene has CDR1 KGHDR and CDR2 SFDVKD. This CDR3 contains 13 residues.

This chain uses TRBV5-6 with TRBJ2-1, with no clear D. The V and J ends lost 2 bases and 7 bases respectively, with 13 bases between them. CDR1 and CDR2 from the germline V gene are SGHDT and YYEEEE. This CDR3 is built from 14 residues. CDR3 residues: CASSFLTTGNEQFF. The CDR3 coding sequence is TGTGCCAGCAGCTTCCTGACAACCGGAAATGAGCAGTTCTTC.

There are a few counts of this clonotype. At one boundary the junction diverges from the germline segment, which might be a read error. The gene calls are TRBV7-7 and TRBJ2-3; D gene ambiguous. Germline V lookup: CDR1 SSHAT, CDR2 FNYEAQ (reference sequence). The CDR3 is 13 residues long. The CDR3 protein is CASSFWPQDTQYF. The DNA of the CDR3 is TGTGCTAGCAGCTTCTGGCCCCAGGATACGCAGTATTTT.

The chain employs TRBV5-1 and TRBJ1-2; D might be TRBD1 (6 bases). Trimming took off 7 bases at V and 6 bases at J, with 13 bases between the two ends. CDR3 length: 12 residues. The V gene's germline CDR1 is SGHRS and CDR2 YFSETQ. Here the CDR3 reads CASGAQGHGYTF. Written as DNA, the CDR3 is TGCGCCAGCGGCGCACAGGGTCATGGCTACACCTTC.

The genes are TRBV20-1 and TRBJ2-7, with no clear D. From germline, CDR1 is DFQATT and CDR2 SNEGSKA (reference sequence). The CDR3 has 12 residues. V was shortened by 6 bases and J by 2 bases, with 11 bases between the two germline ends. CDR3 bases: TGCAGTGCCCCCGGAGCCCCCTACGAGCAGTACTTC. It translates to CSAPGAPYEQYF.

This sequence joins TRBV29-1 and TRBJ1-2; D remains ambiguous. The germline V and J ends were trimmed by 2 bases and 0 bases, with 4 bases remaining between them. This CDR3 comprises 12 residues. Germline assignment: CDR1 SQVTM and CDR2 ANQGSEA. The CDR3 is CSVETANYGYTF. In DNA form, the CDR3 reads TGCAGCGTTGAAACAGCTAACTATGGCTACACCTTC.

This clonotype was seen ten or more times. The rearrangement links TRBV7-2 to TRBJ2-7; 11 nucleotides line up with TRBD2. The CDR3 consists of 14 residues. With 8 bases clipped from V and 3 bases from J, the junction kept 6 bases outside the gene matches. Looked up from germline, CDR1 is SGHTA and CDR2 is FQGNSA. The CDR3 region is CASGYLAGGYEQYF. The CDR3, as DNA: TGTGCCAGCGGATACCTAGCGGGGGGCTACGAGCAGTACTTC.

This clonotype has only one observation. Just one base apart from a much larger clone, this may be a read error. V is TRBV9 and J is TRBJ2-4, with 9 bases fitting TRBD1. This CDR3 is 15 amino acids long. The V gene's germline CDR1 is SGDLS and CDR2 YYNGEE. V gave up 3 bases and J gave up 6 bases; unmatched junction bases: 7. The CDR3 reads CASSGTDRGTNIQYF. In DNA form, the CDR3 reads TGTGCCAGCAGCGGAACGGACAGGGGAACAAACATTCAGTACTTC.

This rearrangement joins TRBV7-2 to TRBJ2-1, with D perhaps matching TRBD1 (6 bases). CDR3 length equals 14 residues. The V and J ends lost 5 bases and 10 bases respectively, with 18 bases between them. Germline V lookup: CDR1 SGHTA, CDR2 FQGNSA. The CDR3 here is CASSPPPRGYEQFF. CDR3 sequence (DNA): TGTGCCAGCAGCCCGCCTCCCAGGGGTTACGAGCAGTTCTTC.

Concerning this clonotype itself: This may arise from a read error, as a much more abundant clone is one base away. The V and J genes are TRBV14 and TRBJ1-1; D call uncertain. CDR3 length: 13 residues. Germline CDR1 SGHDN, CDR2 FVKESK. The CDR3 here is CAGSQLGDTEAFF. Written as DNA, the CDR3 is TGTGCCGGCAGCCAACTTGGGGATACTGAAGCTTTCTTT. Looking up the rest from reference TRBV14 and TRBJ1-1 gives the full variable domain: EAGVTQFPSHSVIEKGQTVTLRCDPISGHDNLYWYRRVMGKEIKFLLHFVKESKQDESGMPNNRFLAERTGGTYSTLKVQPAELEDSGVYFCAGSQLGDTEAFFGQGTRLTVV.

The J gene is TRBJ1-2, the V gene TRBV6-5; D remains ambiguous. V was cut by 6 bases and J by 8 bases, with 19 bases left in between. The CDR3 loop spans 14 amino acids. Germline V gene data show CDR1 as MNHEY and CDR2 as SVGAGI. Here the CDR3 DNA reads TGTGCCAGCAGGGCGGCGGTTCGGTCCGGCGGCTACACCTTC. It yields the protein CASRAAVRSGGYTF.

Many counts were recorded for this clonotype. This chain joins TRBV20-1 and TRBJ2-1; D is possibly TRBD1 or TRBD2 (5 bases each). CDR1 is DFQATT and CDR2 is SNEGSKA in the germline V gene (reference sequence). The CDR3 covers 14 residues. With 6 bases removed from V and 3 bases from J, the gap between germline ends came to 15 bases. This CDR3 reads CSASRGEIYNEQFF. DNA of the CDR3: TGCAGTGCCTCCCGAGGGGAGATCTACAATGAGCAGTTCTTC.

Of note for this clonotype: One end of the junction varies from germline; a read error may be responsible. The chain's CDR3 is CARSPRETQYF. In DNA form, the CDR3 reads TGTGCCCGCAGTCCGAGGGAGACCCAGTACTTC. The V and J genes are TRBV28 and TRBJ2-5; no reliable D call. Per germline, CDR1 MDHEN and CDR2 SYDVKM. The CDR3 totals 11 residues.

This clonotype was seen at least ten times. This sequence joins TRBV12-3 or TRBV12-4 and TRBJ1-2, with D possibly TRBD1 on 5 matching bases. This CDR3 has 13 residues. The V and J ends lost 8 bases and 8 bases respectively, with 18 bases between them. Written as DNA, the CDR3 is TGTGCCAGCGGAAATCCCGGGACGAGCGGCTACACCTTC. The encoded protein is CASGNPGTSGYTF.

This clonotype was picked up a small number of times. The chain couples TRBV5-1 to TRBJ1-2, with unresolved D. The V end lost 4 bases, the J end lost 0 bases, and 10 bases lay between the germline ends. The germline gives CDR1 SGHRS, CDR2 YFSETQ. There are 14 residues in the CDR3. The CDR3 reads CASSISEANYGYTF. The DNA of the CDR3 is TGCGCCAGCAGCATTTCAGAAGCTAACTATGGCTACACCTTC.